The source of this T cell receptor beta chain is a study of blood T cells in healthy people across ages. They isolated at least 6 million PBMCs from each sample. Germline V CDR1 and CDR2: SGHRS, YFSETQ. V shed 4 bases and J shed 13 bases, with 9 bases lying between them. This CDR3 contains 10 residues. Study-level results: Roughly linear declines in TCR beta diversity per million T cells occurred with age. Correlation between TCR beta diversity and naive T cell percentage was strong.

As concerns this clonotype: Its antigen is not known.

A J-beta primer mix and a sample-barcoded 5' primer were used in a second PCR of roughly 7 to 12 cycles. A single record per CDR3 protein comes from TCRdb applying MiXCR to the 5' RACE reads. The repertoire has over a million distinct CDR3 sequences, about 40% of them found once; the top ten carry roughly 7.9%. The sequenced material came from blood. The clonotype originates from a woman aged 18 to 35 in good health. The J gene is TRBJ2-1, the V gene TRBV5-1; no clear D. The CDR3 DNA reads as TGCGCCAGCAGCCCTCAGTCCCAGTTCTTC. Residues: CASSPQSQFF.